This is a list of T cell receptor beta chains from one sample in a study of post-analysis software for immune sequencing data. One entry per CDR3 protein results from TCRdb running MiXCR on the PCR reads. Here the sample spans hundreds of thousands of distinct CDR3 sequences, roughly 50% being singletons. The sample consisted of blood. These receptors were obtained from a girl aged 5-17 years with multiple sclerosis. Each CDR3 is given with its conserved first and last residue. D genes are given only for firm matches. Not all rows give a size; the values are once, few, many and, for expanded clones, a class.

clone size	D gene	CDR3 length	V gene	J gene	CDR3 DNA	CDR3 protein
NA	TRBD2	15	TRBV12-3/TRBV12-4	TRBJ2-5	TGTGCCAGCAGTACTAGCGGGGGGGCGGAGGAGACCCAGTACTTC	CASSTSGGAEETQYF
NA	TRBD2	17	TRBV6-5	TRBJ2-7	TGTGCCAGCAGTTACTCTGGACTAGCGGGAGAAACCCACGAGCAGTACTTC	CASSYSGLAGETHEQYF
few	TRBD2	16	TRBV7-2	TRBJ2-7	TGTGCCAGCAGCTTGGCCGGGACTAGCGCCTCCTACGAGCAGTACTTC	CASSLAGTSASYEQYF
few	NA	14	TRBV20-1	TRBJ2-1	TGCAGTGCTAGAATGTCTCCCGGGAGAGGTGAGCAGTTCTTC	CSARMSPGRGEQFF
NA	NA	11	TRBV20-1	TRBJ2-7	TGCAGTGCAACTCAGGGGTACGAGCAGTACTTC	CSATQGYEQYF
few	TRBD2	18	TRBV7-9	TRBJ2-3	TGTGCCAGCAGCCCTGGAGCGGGAGGGAACCCTAGCACAGATACGCAGTATTTT	CASSPGAGGNPSTDTQYF
NA	TRBD2	15	TRBV20-1	TRBJ2-7	TGCAGTGCTAGAGGGGAGACTAGCGTCTCCTACGAGCAGTACTTC	CSARGETSVSYEQYF
NA	TRBD1	16	TRBV29-1	TRBJ1-1	TGCAGCGTTACGCGAGGACAGGCGAGGAGGGGCACTAAAGCTTTCTTT	CSVTRGQARRGTKAFF
NA	NA	15	TRBV4-1	TRBJ2-1	TGCGCCAGCAGCCAAGGCTTTCCAGCCCGAAATGAGCAGTTCTTC	CASSQGFPARNEQFF
NA	NA	14	TRBV7-2	TRBJ1-2	TGTGCCAGCAGCTTTGTGCAGTCCAACTATGGCTACACCTTC	CASSFVQSNYGYTF
few	NA	13	TRBV6-6	TRBJ2-5	TGTGCCAGCACCAGGAGGGCCCAAGAGACCCAGTACTTC	CASTRRAQETQYF
few	NA	12	TRBV6-5	TRBJ2-3	TGTGCCAGCAGGCCTGGCACAGATACGCAGTATTTT	CASRPGTDTQYF
few	TRBD2	19	TRBV4-1	TRBJ2-1	TGCGCCAGCAGCCAAGAGGGACTAGCGGGACTTAACTCCTACAATGAGCAGTTCTTC	CASSQEGLAGLNSYNEQFF
NA	TRBD1	13	TRBV20-1	TRBJ2-4	TGCAGTGCTAGGGGGACAGGGGAGAACATTCAGTACTTC	CSARGTGENIQYF
few	TRBD1	13	TRBV5-1	TRBJ2-5	TGTGCCAGCAGTTTGAGGACAGGGGAGACCCAGTACTTC	CASSLRTGETQYF
NA	TRBD2	15	TRBV10-3	TRBJ2-1	TGTGCCATCAGTTGGAGGACTAGCGGGAGGAGTGAGCAGTTCTTC	CAISWRTSGRSEQFF
NA	TRBD1	14	TRBV12-3/TRBV12-4	TRBJ2-7	TGTGCCAGCAGTTTCGGACAGGGGAGGAACGAGCAGTACTTC	CASSFGQGRNEQYF
NA	NA	14	TRBV7-2	TRBJ1-2	TGTGCCAGCAGCTTAATGGTAGAAGGCTATGGCTACACCTTC	CASSLMVEGYGYTF